This TCR beta chain comes out of a study of Graves' ophthalmopathy and Graves' hyperthyroidism. Overall study: Peripheral blood was gathered at first diagnosis, ahead of any treatment whatsoever.

In this cohort, patients with other autoimmune diseases, uncontrolled infections, pregnancy or lactation were excluded. The authors diagnosed from clinical symptoms, serum thyroxine, TRAb, thyroid ultrasound and orbital computed tomography. Details on this clonotype: Antigen specificity is unknown.

Trimming stripped 5 bases from V and 5 bases from J, with 9 bases between. Germline V gene lookup returns CDR1 MNHEY and CDR2 SMNVEV (reference sequence). The CDR3 totals 13 residues. Whole-study findings and limits: Blood was where most expanded thyroid clonotypes above 0.001 frequency also turned up.

RNA served as the template for amplifying TCR beta CDR3 regions. Investigators did first-round RT-PCR with HTBI primers, then second-round multiplex PCR. TCRdb re-derived calls from the multiplex PCR reads in MiXCR, one entry per CDR3 protein. Of about 390,000 distinct CDR3 sequences in the sample, about 17% were seen once. The sample consisted of peripheral blood. V and J are TRBV27 and TRBJ2-2; D perhaps matches TRBD2 (5 bases). The source of this sequence is an adult woman with stable Graves' hyperthyroidism. CDR3 residues: CASSPRRTGELFF. Written as DNA, the CDR3 is TGTGCCAGCAGTCCGAGGAGGACCGGGGAGCTGTTTTTT.